This record covers a single T cell receptor beta chain. What it binds is unknown. The data belong to a study of T cells in Graves' hyperthyroidism and ophthalmopathy. Findings of the study overall: A model built on 13 V-J features separated ophthalmopathy from stable hyperthyroidism.

The CDR3 consists of 15 residues. Germline assignment: CDR1 SEHNR and CDR2 FQNEAQ (reference sequence). After removal of 5 bases from V and 6 bases from J, the junction contained 9 bases not matched to a gene. Template material for amplifying TCR beta CDR3 regions consisted of RNA transcripts. The HTBI set primed first-round TCR CDR3 RT-PCR. TCRdb ran MiXCR on the multiplex PCR reads and lists one entry per CDR3 protein. The sample lists 340,000 or so distinct CDR3 sequences; 16% were seen once. The TCR was taken from a man aged 30 to 45 with Graves' hyperthyroidism. Material: blood. The V call is TRBV7-9, the J call TRBJ2-1; 8 nucleotides line up with TRBD2. The CDR3 loop is CASSPTSGSPNEQFF. The CDR3 DNA is TGTGCCAGCAGCCCCACGAGCGGGAGTCCCAATGAGCAGTTCTTC.